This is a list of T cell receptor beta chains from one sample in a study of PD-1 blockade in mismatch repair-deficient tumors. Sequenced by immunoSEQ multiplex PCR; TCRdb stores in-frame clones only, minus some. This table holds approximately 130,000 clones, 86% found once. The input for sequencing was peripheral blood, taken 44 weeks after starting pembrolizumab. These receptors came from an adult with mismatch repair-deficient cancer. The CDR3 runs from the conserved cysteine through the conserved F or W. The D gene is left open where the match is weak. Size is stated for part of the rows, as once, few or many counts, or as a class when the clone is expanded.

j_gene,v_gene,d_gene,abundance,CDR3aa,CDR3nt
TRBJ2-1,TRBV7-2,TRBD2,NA,CASSLAGGSGGLSEQFF,TGTGCCAGCAGCTTAGCAGGGGGTTCGGGAGGGCTGAGTGAGCAGTTCTTC
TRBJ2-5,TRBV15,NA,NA,CATSVETGQETQYF,TGTGCCACCAGCGTTGAAACGGGACAAGAGACCCAGTACTTC
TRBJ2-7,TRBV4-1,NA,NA,CASSQFSVRNSYEQYF,TGCGCCAGCAGCCAATTCTCTGTCCGGAACTCCTACGAGCAGTACTTC
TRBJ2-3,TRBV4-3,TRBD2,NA,CASSQSRTSGSTDTQYF,TGCGCCAGCAGCCAATCTAGGACTAGCGGGAGTACAGATACGCAGTATTTT
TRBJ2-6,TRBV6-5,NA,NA,CASRQGVDGANVLTF,TGTGCCAGCAGACAAGGGGTGGACGGGGCCAACGTCCTGACTTTC
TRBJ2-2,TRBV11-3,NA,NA,CASSLGAGRWSTGELFF,TGTGCCAGCAGCTTAGGGGCTGGGAGATGGTCGACCGGGGAGCTGTTTTTT
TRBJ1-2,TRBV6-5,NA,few,CASRRGNGYTF,TGTGCCAGCAGGAGAGGAAATGGCTACACCTTC
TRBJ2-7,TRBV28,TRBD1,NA,CASRLRIGTGGDEQYF,TGTGCCAGCAGATTACGAATCGGGACAGGGGGCGACGAGCAGTACTTC
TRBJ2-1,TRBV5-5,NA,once,CASSWAPSNEQFF,TGTGCCAGCAGCTGGGCACCTAGCAATGAGCAGTTCTTC
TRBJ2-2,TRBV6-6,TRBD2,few,CASTRLGGDTGELFF,TGTGCCAGCACTCGACTGGGGGGGGACACCGGGGAGCTGTTTTTT
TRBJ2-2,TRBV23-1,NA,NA,CASSHSGSLNTGELFF,TGCGCCAGCAGTCATAGTGGCTCTTTAAACACCGGGGAGCTGTTTTTT
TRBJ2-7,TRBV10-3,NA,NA,CAISSGQDEQYF,TGTGCCATCAGTTCAGGGCAGGACGAGCAGTACTTC
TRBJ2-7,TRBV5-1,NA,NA,CASSLYPGSYEQYF,TGCGCCAGCAGCCTCTACCCCGGCTCCTACGAGCAGTACTTC
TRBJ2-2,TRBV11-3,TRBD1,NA,CASSLEDRGRTGELFF,TGTGCCAGCAGCTTAGAAGACAGGGGGCGGACCGGGGAGCTGTTTTTT
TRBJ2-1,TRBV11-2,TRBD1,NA,CASSFGTGFGNEQFF,TGTGCCAGCAGCTTCGGGACAGGTTTCGGCAATGAGCAGTTCTTC
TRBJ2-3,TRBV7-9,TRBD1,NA,CASSLGDRETDTQYF,TGTGCCAGCAGCTTAGGGGACAGGGAAACAGATACGCAGTATTTT
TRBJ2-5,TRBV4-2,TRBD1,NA,CASSQDRGRETQYF,TGTGCCAGCAGCCAAGACAGGGGGCGGGAGACCCAGTACTTC
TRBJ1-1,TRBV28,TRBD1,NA,CASSLYRDSPEAFF,TGTGCCAGCAGTTTATACCGGGACAGTCCTGAAGCTTTCTTT
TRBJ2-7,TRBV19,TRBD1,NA,CASSIGQGNEQYF,TGTGCCAGTAGTATAGGACAGGGGAACGAGCAGTACTTC
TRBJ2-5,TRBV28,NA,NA,CASSLTPLGVTVETQYF,TGTGCCAGCAGTTTAACCCCACTAGGGGTAACGGTAGAGACCCAGTACTTC
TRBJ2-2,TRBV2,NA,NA,CASSLVRTGELFF,TGTGCCAGCAGTTTGGTCCGCACCGGGGAGCTGTTTTTT
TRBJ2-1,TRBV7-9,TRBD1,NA,CASSNRGTGKLGEQFF,TGTGCCAGCAGCAACCGCGGGACAGGGAAGTTGGGTGAGCAGTTCTTC
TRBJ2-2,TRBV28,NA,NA,CASSYPQQGGKAGELFF,TGTGCCAGCAGTTACCCACAGCAGGGGGGGAAAGCCGGGGAGCTGTTTTTT
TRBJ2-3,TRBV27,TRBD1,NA,CASSFIDRVIDTQYF,TGTGCCAGCAGTTTTATAGACAGGGTTATAGATACGCAGTATTTT
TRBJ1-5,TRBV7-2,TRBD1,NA,CASSLVGDRGHQPQHF,TGTGCCAGCAGCTTAGTTGGGGACAGGGGTCATCAGCCCCAGCATTTT
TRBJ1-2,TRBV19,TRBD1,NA,CASSIPDRGLPYGYTF,TGTGCCAGTAGTATTCCCGACAGGGGGCTGCCCTATGGCTACACCTTC
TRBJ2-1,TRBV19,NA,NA,CASSITPRLGEQFF,TGTGCCAGTAGTATAACTCCGAGACTGGGTGAGCAGTTCTTC
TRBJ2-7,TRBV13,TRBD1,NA,CASSARQGTYEQYF,TGTGCCAGCAGCGCCCGACAGGGTACCTACGAGCAGTACTTC
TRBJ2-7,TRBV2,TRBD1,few,CASSGQGAYYEQYF,TGTGCCAGCAGTGGACAGGGGGCTTACTACGAGCAGTACTTC
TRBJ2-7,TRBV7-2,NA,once,CASSLGGYSGPLHEQYF,TGTGCCAGCAGCTTGGGAGGCTATTCCGGGCCCCTTCACGAGCAGTACTTC
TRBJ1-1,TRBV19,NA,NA,CASSNEGRTEAFF,TGTGCCAGTAGTAATGAAGGGCGAACTGAAGCTTTCTTT
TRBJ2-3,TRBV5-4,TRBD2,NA,CASSLRLAGDTDTQYF,TGTGCCAGCAGCTTGAGACTAGCGGGAGACACAGATACGCAGTATTTT
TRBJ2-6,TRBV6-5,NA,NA,CASTPLHSGANVLTF,TGTGCCAGCACCCCCTTGCACTCTGGGGCCAACGTCCTGACTTTC
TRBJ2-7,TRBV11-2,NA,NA,CASSSIIEVYEQYF,TGTGCCAGCAGCTCAATAATCGAAGTCTACGAGCAGTACTTC
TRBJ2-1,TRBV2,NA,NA,CASDLGNEQFF,TGTGCCAGCGACCTGGGGAATGAGCAGTTCTTC
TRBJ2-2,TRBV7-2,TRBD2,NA,CASSLELSSGITGELFF,TGTGCCAGCAGCTTAGAGTTGAGTAGCGGGATCACCGGGGAGCTGTTTTTT
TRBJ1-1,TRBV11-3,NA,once,CASSPRGASTEAFF,TGTGCCAGCAGCCCACGGGGCGCCTCCACTGAAGCTTTCTTT
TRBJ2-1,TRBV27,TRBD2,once,CASTYGGGLEQFF,TGTGCCAGCACCTATGGTGGGGGACTAGAGCAGTTCTTC
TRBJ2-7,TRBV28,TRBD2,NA,CASRGTGLAAYEQYF,TGTGCCAGCAGAGGCACGGGACTAGCGGCCTACGAGCAGTACTTC
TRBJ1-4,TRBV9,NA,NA,CASSPGVEQKLFF,TGTGCCAGCAGCCCCGGGGTAGAACAAAAACTGTTTTTT
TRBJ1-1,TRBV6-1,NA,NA,CASSEADRAFF,TGTGCCAGCAGTGAAGCGGACCGGGCTTTCTTT
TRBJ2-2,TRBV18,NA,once,CASSPPSGTGELFF,TGTGCCAGCTCACCACCTTCTGGCACCGGGGAGCTGTTTTTT
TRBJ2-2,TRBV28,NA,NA,CASSPPTGLGGELFF,TGTGCCAGCAGTCCCCCCACAGGGCTAGGCGGGGAGCTGTTTTTT
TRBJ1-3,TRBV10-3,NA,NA,CAIAGDGESGNTIYF,TGTGCCATCGCCGGGGACGGAGAATCTGGAAACACCATATATTTT
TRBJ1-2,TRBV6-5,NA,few,CASSSTDIHGYTF,TGTGCCAGCAGTTCGACAGATATTCATGGCTACACCTTC
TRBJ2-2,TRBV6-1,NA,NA,CASSEFGSIGELFF,TGTGCCAGCAGTGAATTTGGCAGCATCGGGGAGCTGTTTTTT
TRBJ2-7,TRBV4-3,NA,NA,CASSQGVGTYEQYF,TGCGCCAGCAGCCAAGGGGTGGGGACCTACGAGCAGTACTTC
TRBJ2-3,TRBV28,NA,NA,CASSSSPWYTDTQYF,TGTGCCAGCAGTTCATCCCCATGGTACACAGATACGCAGTATTTT